This record looks at one T cell receptor beta chain sequence and its context. This entry belongs to a study of monozygotic twins with inflammatory bowel disease. Eight cDNA synthesis reactions were run for every sample. Using the 5' RACE reads, TCRdb records one entry per CDR3 protein without DNA. Found here are more than 300,000 distinct CDR3 sequences; the top ten clones hold less than 6.5%. There are 11 residues in the CDR3. The J gene is TRBJ1-1, the V gene TRBV12-3 or TRBV12-4; TCRdb's D call of TRBD1 is untestable without DNA. Sequenced material: blood. This TCR came from a human donor with ulcerative colitis or Crohn's disease, or a healthy co-twin of an affected twin (not recorded which). This CDR3 is CASSLGLSAFF.